This T cell receptor (beta chain) was obtained from a study of CD8+CD57+ T cells in acquired aplastic anemia. Looking at the study overall: Isolated CD4+ and CD8+ cells, once sorted, yielded DNA averaging approximately 3 ug.

In germline, CDR1 is SNHLY, CDR2 FYNNEI. The CDR3 extends over 13 amino acids. V shed 7 bases and J shed 2 bases, with 9 bases lying between them. Flow cytometry had shown expanded CD8+CD57+ cells in the patients chosen for sequencing. Patients were untreated when blood was sampled. Genomic DNA constituted the template upon which TCR beta VDJ and CDR3 profiling was performed. TCRdb reprocessed the reads via MiXCR and lists one record per CDR3 protein. The sample yields roughly 220,000 distinct CDR3 sequences, 65% seen once. The sequence came from a human donor with aplastic anemia. The chain uses TRBV2 and TRBJ1-5; TRBD1 is a possible D gene (5 bases). The sequencing sample was made of sorted CD4+, CD8+, or CD8+CD57+ T cells (not recorded which) from PBMCs. The CDR3 bases are TGTGCCAGCAAGGGGCTCGGCAATCAGCCCCAGCATTTT. This codes for CASKGLGNQPQHF.